This T cell receptor beta chain was documented in a study of cytomegalovirus exposure and HLA in healthy donors listed by TCRdb under 2017. Some background on the complete study: An earlier analysis of under 600 of the donors reported more than 250 Gb of sequence data and about 100 million unique TCR beta sequences from about 200 million T cells. An early release that covered about 600 HLA-typed donors contained about 290 gigabases of sequencing data and about 84 million unique TCR sequences. Among the 398 genotyped donors, approximately 77% belonged to the genetic ancestry cluster associated with self-reported Caucasian donors. The study was designed to test whether signatures of past pathogen exposure could be identified by cataloging public T cell receptors. The study profiled the T cell repertoires of approximately 700 subjects by immunosequencing and related them to cytomegalovirus serostatus. In addition to the first cohort of 666 subjects, a separate validation cohort of 120 different subjects was used. The study combined high-throughput TCR immunosequencing, statistical association of individual TCRs with disease status, and machine learning to predict cytomegalovirus infection status. A later analysis re-examined previously published TCR beta repertoires from more than 650 donors and added high-resolution HLA genotyping to investigate patterns of TCR occurrence. In the later analysis, no new phenotypic data were used to find candidate immune exposures; instead, reliance was placed on TCR beta sequences and their occurrence across donors. To decide whether each TCR beta V gene segment behaved as functional or pseudogenic, an earlier analysis of over 500 of the donors relied on high-throughput TCR beta sequencing. Donor age, sex, ethnicity and CMV serostatus were collected together with the repertoire data. In a later genetic analysis, genome-wide SNP genotypes for about 65% of the roughly 670 donors were used, and that subset was treated as a discovery cohort. Every repertoire in the discovery cohort had been generated on one and the same sequencing platform. Class I and class II HLA loci were covered by the typing at four-digit resolution. The number of typed donors differed by locus: 629-630 for A, B, C, DRB1 and DQB1; 500 to 550 for DQA1; approximately 610 for DPA1; and some 470 for DPB1. Roughly five DR-DQ haplotypes were handled as single units for association and clustering, since linkage in the cohort was strong. On average, roughly 250,000 unique TCR beta nucleotide sequences were sequenced per donor among 398 genotyped donors of the cohort, with roughly 18% of those sequences being non-productive. Overall study outcomes, separate from this receptor: Because HLA typing was unavailable for some donors at each locus, only the typed subset was used in association tests. According to a later analysis, parvovirus B19, influenza, CMV and Epstein-Barr virus appeared linked to several top co-occurrence clusters. V-gene and J-gene trimming of TCR beta chains was associated with a missense DCLRE1C variant in a later genetic analysis, and the association was replicated in an independent cohort. A further reported finding was that TCR beta sequences accurately predicted the HLA-A and HLA-B alleles for most subjects in the first cohort. Because counts were too low, seventeen rarely observed V segments, including chromosome 9 orphons, were left out of the earlier analysis of 500 to 750 of the donors. Three of the identified cytomegalovirus-associated TCR beta chains were confirmed in vitro to be specific for cytomegalovirus antigens. In a later analysis, HLA-associated TCR beta chains were found to be more clonally expanded and to have lower generation probabilities than equally common non-associated chains. Linkage disequilibrium might explain the correlated functional status among segregating V segments, but an unknown experimental factor could not be excluded. A group of highly shared sequence variants was considered likely to be a technical artifact of the sequencing pipeline. It was suggested by the authors that the approach could potentially be generalized to other disease states and immunological phenotypes. The 87-base-pair reads could not distinguish some IMGT-functional V segments, including TRBV6-2 and TRBV6-3, so those segments were excluded. Most TCR sequences were observed very rarely across donors, whereas some public TCRs were present in many individuals. In a later analysis, most CMV-associated TCR beta chains were found to appear HLA-restricted, with HLA associations seemingly driven largely by CMV exposure. Specific HLA alleles were associated with more than 15,000 TCR beta sequences at a false discovery rate of 0.05 in a later analysis. In an earlier analysis of approximately 590 of the donors, most TCR beta V segments were observed in productive rearrangements about 87% or about 30% of the time, broadly matching IMGT annotations. Roughly uniform sequencing depth across donors was assumed in presence/absence analyses, although this assumption may not hold. In the study, 150 to 200 TCR beta chains were listed as associated with cytomegalovirus. According to a later analysis, TCR association rates differed among HLA loci, with DRB1 alleles showing the most associated TCRs and HLA-C alleles showing the fewest. In this cohort, only TCR beta chains were sequenced, and detectable features were limited by the absence of alpha or paired-chain data. In a later genetic analysis, fewer N-insertions in productive TCRs were reported among donors in an Asian-associated ancestry cluster than the roughly 670-donor mean. Strong co-occurrence of HLA alleles, especially DR and DQ, made assigning TCR associations to individual alleles difficult. Cytomegalovirus status was reported to be diagnosed by the classifier with high specificity and sensitivity in both the original and validation cohorts. CMV serostatus was the only immune exposure information available for the cohort.

The cohort consisted of 600 to 700 healthy bone marrow donors. All cohort members were sampled while nominally healthy, although unrecorded immune exposures were likely present. The donor tested CMV seropositive, placing the donor among the approximately 290 seropositive members of the cohort. Every donor gave a peripheral blood sample, and the peripheral blood mononuclear cells from that sample were used for TCR beta sequencing. Genomic DNA extraction from the blood cell samples was performed with the Qiagen DNeasy Blood Extraction Kit. To prepare the library, the immunoSEQ multiplex PCR assay was applied. The multiplex PCR relied on a mix of 60 forward primers for TCR Vbeta segments and 13 reverse primers for TCR Jbeta segments. The CDR3 region of rearranged TCR beta genes was amplified from genomic DNA with a multiplex PCR assay. The amplified TCR beta libraries were sequenced on the Illumina HiSeq System as 87-base-pair reads. For the original study's pipeline: Across the roughly 670 repertoires, a later analysis counted roughly 77 million unique TCR beta chains, about 10 million of which were shared by at least two donors. A nearest-neighbor algorithm error-corrected the raw reads and collapsed the reads into unique sequences, merging closely related sequences to remove PCR and sequencing errors. CDR3 sequences were aligned to IMGT reference sequences to assign V, D and J gene segments. For a sequence to be retained, a match of at least six nucleotides was required to both a V gene segment and a J gene segment. A rearrangement counted as productive if the CDR3 had no stop codons and remained in frame with V and J, and every other rearrangement counted as non-productive. Following IMGT convention, CDR3 was defined as the stretch from the second conserved V-encoded cysteine up to the conserved J-encoded phenylalanine. The earlier analysis of about 610 of the donors excluded any sequence lacking an unambiguous match to a single V gene segment. An earlier analysis of over 450 of the donors classified V segments as functional when productive rearrangements were above 56.7% and as segregating when the standard deviation between donors was above 5%. A statistical classification framework was built to diagnose cytomegalovirus status from the catalog of TCR beta chain sequences. In a later analysis, V and J genes were assigned by comparing TCR nucleotide sequences against IMGT/GENE-DB human TR gene sequences. A later analysis assigned CDR3 sequences and most-parsimonious VDJ recombination scenarios with the TCRdist pipeline. In a later analysis, every TCR beta chain was defined by the combination of its CDR3 amino acid sequence and its V-gene family, and reads without a unique V-gene family were dropped. In a later analysis, 450 to 600 highly shared, low-generation-probability nucleotide sequences were removed to address suspected cross-contamination and a sequencing artifact. A later analysis calculated a clonal expansion index for each public chain from normalized within-repertoire ranks of inferred template counts. Generation probabilities in a later analysis came from a VDJ recombination model fitted to out-of-frame rearrangements, and those results were checked against IGoR. Hypergeometric tests were used in a later analysis to score TCR-TCR, TCR-HLA and TCR-CMV co-occurrence, with a repertoire-size bias correction applied to the TCR pairs. To estimate false discovery rates, a later analysis permuted the HLA or CMV assignments 20 times. In a later analysis, co-occurring TCRs were grouped with DBSCAN, and TCRdist sequence similarity was added when clustering was performed within HLA-allele-positive subsets. For co-occurrence clustering, repertoires with fewer than 30,000 or more than 120,000 public chains were excluded, along with roughly 5 repertoires with anomalous nucleotide sharing. TCRdb obtained this table from immuneACCESS and retained in-frame rearrangements with V and J assigned. These tables miss some clones; where compared with another copy, unresolved V genes account for less than half of the shortfall, and the remainder is unexplained. The V and J calls and the clone size are those of that table, but D and trimming were determined from the DNA. This sample holds 85,000 to 130,000 clones; roughly 75% were observed only once. 13% to 15% of the sample belongs to the ten largest clones.

From cysteine to phenylalanine, the CDR3 is 16 amino acids long. The only DNA kept is the CDR3, 48 bases in frame from the first base. CDR1 MNHNY and CDR2 SVGAGI are derived from the germline V gene (reference sequence). Germline trimming amounts to 4 bases on V and 5 bases on J, with 13 as the count of junction bases outside the gene matches. This clone has only a few counts. Its specific antigen is unknown. No base qualities exist here, and no much larger clone lies one base off it. This TCR was sampled from a male donor in good health and CMV-seropositive. The chain joins TRBV6-6 to TRBJ2-5; 7 nucleotides in the junction match TRBD1. The sequenced sample was PBMCs. The DNA sequence follows: TGTGCCAGCAGTTCCGGACAGGCAGATCGAGGGGAGACCCAGTACTTC. It specifies CASSSGQADRGETQYF.